Presented here are 24 T cell receptor beta chains from one specimen sequenced in a study of shared clonotypes between healthy human individuals. CD45RO negativity and positive selection for CCR7 defined naive CD8 cells, a population that excluded terminally differentiated effector memory CD45RA+ cells. The data were produced by immunoSEQ multiplex PCR, yet TCRdb's version contains in-frame clones alone and is incomplete. The table has 2 million or so clones, about 94% seen once. The sequenced sample consisted of naive CD8+ T cells sorted from blood. The receptors originated from a man between 18 and 29 years old in good health.

V gene TRBV9 combines with J gene TRBJ2-7; 7 positions agree with TRBD2. The CDR3 sequence is 15 residues long. The ends lost 4 bases at V and 1 base at J; junction bases unmatched: 8. CDR1 and CDR2 from the germline V gene are SGDLS and YYNGEE. The CDR3 region has the DNA TGTGCCAGCAGCTCCTACGCGGGGGAGTCCTACGAGCAGTACTTC. The encoded protein is CASSSYAGESYEQYF.

This clone was recorded a few times. The chain couples TRBV5-6 to TRBJ1-5; tentatively, D is TRBD1 (5 bases). The CDR3 contains 12 residues. The germline V and J ends were trimmed by 4 bases and 10 bases, with 12 bases remaining between them. CDR1 and CDR2 from the germline V gene are SGHDT and YYEEEE. CDR3 amino acids: CASSAGHGPQHF. CDR3 bases: TGTGCCAGCAGCGCCGGACACGGACCCCAGCATTTT.

This chain connects TRBV5-1 to TRBJ1-6, with 9 bases matching TRBD1. This CDR3 spans 14 amino acids. Germline V CDR1 and CDR2: SGHRS, YFSETQ. The V segment lost 4 bases and the J segment 10 bases; nucleotides outside the gene matches: 6. Here the CDR3 reads CASSVTGGGSPLHF. For the CDR3, the DNA is TGCGCCAGCAGCGTTACAGGGGGCGGATCACCCCTCCACTTT.

The genes are TRBV6-6 and TRBJ2-7; TRBD1 agrees at 7 bases. The trim removed 0 bases at V and 2 bases at J, leaving 1 base unmatched. The CDR3 consists of 14 residues. Germline CDR1 reads MNHNY; CDR2 reads SVGAGI (reference sequence). The DNA of the CDR3 is TGTGCCAGCAGTTACTCGACAGGGACCTACGAGCAGTACTTC. Its protein product is CASSYSTGTYEQYF.

The chain uses TRBV11-2 and TRBJ2-2; the D gene is possibly TRBD2 (7 bases). V lost 10 bases to trimming and J lost 1 base, with 19 bases between them. Germline assignment: CDR1 SGHAT and CDR2 FQNNGV. The CDR3 runs 16 residues. The CDR3, as DNA: TGTGCCACCGGAGGGAGGGGGGTCCTGAACACCGGGGAGCTGTTTTTT. Its translation is CATGGRGVLNTGELFF.

The chain is built from TRBV7-3 and TRBJ2-2; tentative D call: TRBD1 (6 bases). The CDR3 covers 12 residues. The V gene lost 5 bases and the J gene lost 7 bases, with 8 bases spanning the gap. CDR1 and CDR2 from the germline V gene are SGHTA and FQGTGA. CDR3 bases: TGTGCCAGCAGCCCGGACAGCGGGGAGCTGTTTTTT. Translating gives CASSPDSGELFF. The full variable domain, completed using reference TRBV7-3 and TRBJ2-2, is GAGVSQTPSNKVTEKGKYVELRCDPISGHTALYWYRQSLGQGPEFLIYFQGTGAADDSGLPNDRFFAVRPEGSVSTLKIQRTERGDSAVYLCASSPDSGELFFGEGSRLTVL.

This rearrangement joins TRBV15 to TRBJ2-1; 11 nucleotides align to TRBD2. This CDR3 region has 14 residues. V dropped 3 bases and J dropped 7; count of bases not matched to a gene: 2. CDR1 is LNHNV, CDR2 YYDKDF, per germline (reference sequence). CDR3 region: CATSRTSGTNEQFF. The DNA for the CDR3 is TGTGCCACCAGCAGGACTAGCGGGACGAATGAGCAGTTCTTC.

This clone was seen only once. The J gene is TRBJ1-1, the V gene TRBV5-6; unclear D gene. This CDR3 has 12 residues. Germline-derived CDR1 and CDR2 are SGHDT and YYEEEE. The V and J ends lost 4 bases and 3 bases respectively, with 7 bases between them. The CDR3 DNA sequence: TGTGCCAGCAGCCTCCAGCACACTGAAGCTTTCTTT. Translated: CASSLQHTEAFF.

Note on this clone: This sample also contains other DNA sequences that code for the same CDR3. The rearrangement links TRBV7-9 to TRBJ1-1, with D possibly being TRBD1 (5 bases). The CDR3 contains 15 residues. CDR1 is SEHNR and CDR2 is FQNEAQ in the germline V gene (reference sequence). Trimming cost V 0 bases and J 3 bases, with 11 bases left between them. This chain's CDR3 is CASSLAQGVDTEAFF. The CDR3 nucleotides are TGTGCCAGCAGCTTAGCGCAAGGGGTAGACACTGAAGCTTTCTTT.

V usage is TRBV30 and J usage is TRBJ1-5, with 8 bases matching TRBD1. This CDR3 spans 15 amino acids. J gave up 7 bases and V 0 bases, and 8 bases lay outside the gene matches. The germline V gene encodes CDR1 GTSNPN and CDR2 SVGIG (reference sequence). The CDR3 nucleotides are TGTGCCTGGAGTGTCCGTGGACAGGGAAGACAGCCCCAGCATTTT. Translating gives CAWSVRGQGRQPQHF.

Remarks on this clone: The germline gene is not matched at one end of the junction; a read error may be the cause. The rearrangement joins TRBV5-8 to TRBJ2-1; the D gene is possibly TRBD2 (5 bases). There are 11 residues in the CDR3. Germline V gives CDR1 SGHTS, CDR2 YDEGEE. The CDR3 sequence is CASSLEGVRIF. The CDR3 DNA reads as TGTGCCAGCAGCTTGGAGGGAGTGAGGATCTTC.

The CDR3: CAWSPMDQPQHF. Written as DNA, the CDR3 is TGTGCCTGGAGCCCTATGGATCAGCCCCAGCATTTT. The chain recombines TRBV30 with TRBJ1-5; D is ambiguous. Trimming left V 3 bases short and J 5 bases short, with 8 bases between. CDR1 and CDR2 (germline): GTSNPN, SVGIG (reference sequence). The CDR3 sequence is 12 residues long.

The count of this clone is one. The chain employs TRBV27 and TRBJ2-1; D unclear. The CDR3 spans 12 residues. Germline-derived CDR1 and CDR2 are MNHEY and SMNVEV (reference sequence). Trimming shortened V by 4 bases and J by 7 bases, and 8 bases separated the two germline ends. CDR3 sequence: CASSYRWNEQFF. The CDR3 DNA follows: TGTGCCAGCAGTTATCGGTGGAATGAGCAGTTCTTC.

This rearrangement joins TRBV5-6 to TRBJ2-6; possible D gene TRBD1, 6 bases. This CDR3 has 16 residues. V was pared by 5 bases and J by 0 bases, with 12 bases between. Germline V lookup: CDR1 SGHDT, CDR2 YYEEEE. CDR3 amino acids: CASSSTGDSGANVLTF. The CDR3 DNA follows: TGTGCCAGCAGTTCGACAGGTGACTCTGGGGCCAACGTCCTGACTTTC. The whole variable domain, filled in from reference TRBV5-6 and TRBJ2-6, reads DAGVTQSPTHLIKTRGQQVTLRCSPKSGHDTVSWYQQALGQGPQFIFQYYEEEERQRGNFPDRFSGHQFPNYSSELNVNALLLGDSALYLCASSSTGDSGANVLTFGAGSRLTVL.

There are a few counts of this clone. Other DNA variants within this sample encode the same CDR3. The CDR3 bases are TGTGCCAGCAGTTACGCCGAAAGTTACGAGCAGTACTTC. This translates into CASSYAESYEQYF. The rearrangement joins TRBV6-5 to TRBJ2-7; D is ambiguous. Trimming shortened V by 2 bases and J by 4 bases, and 9 bases separated the two germline ends. The CDR3 extends over 13 amino acids. Germline V gene data show CDR1 as MNHEY and CDR2 as SVGAGI.

This chain connects TRBV29-1 to TRBJ2-1, with 7 bases fitting TRBD1. The CDR3 has 14 residues. The V gene end was trimmed by 1 base and the J gene end by 5 bases; junction bases not matched to a gene: 5. The germline V gene encodes CDR1 SQVTM and CDR2 ANQGSEA. Written as DNA, the CDR3 is TGCAGCGTTGAAGGACAGGGCCGGCACAATGAGCAGTTCTTC. Translated: CSVEGQGRHNEQFF.

The table lists this clone with a count of one. This specimen includes other DNA sequences encoding the same CDR3. This chain uses TRBV5-1 with TRBJ2-7, with D perhaps TRBD2 (6 bases). The CDR3 has 13 residues. V lost 4 bases and J lost 3, with 11 bases in between. Germline V CDR1 and CDR2: SGHRS, YFSETQ. This CDR3 is CASSPTSFYEQYF. DNA of the CDR3: TGCGCCAGCAGCCCCACTAGCTTCTACGAGCAGTACTTC.

CDR3 residues: CASSLEGAGYGYTF. The CDR3 DNA reads TGTGCCAGCAGTTTAGAGGGGGCAGGCTATGGCTACACCTTC. The chain couples TRBV27 to TRBJ1-2, with 7 bases lining up with TRBD1. The germline gives CDR1 MNHEY, CDR2 SMNVEV (reference sequence). The CDR3 extends over 14 amino acids. With 2 bases clipped from V and 4 bases from J, the junction kept 4 bases outside the gene matches.

The rearrangement uses TRBV27 and TRBJ1-2; unclear D gene. Trimming shortened V by 5 bases and J by 3 bases, and 19 bases separated the two germline ends. This CDR3 has 16 residues. Germline V gene data show CDR1 as MNHEY and CDR2 as SMNVEV (reference sequence). The CDR3 coding sequence is TGTGCCAGCAGTCCACATCGGGGAAGGATCGACTATGGCTACACCTTC. Translated: CASSPHRGRIDYGYTF.

The chain uses TRBV7-9 and TRBJ1-2, with a possible D match to TRBD1 (6 bases). The germline V gene encodes CDR1 SEHNR and CDR2 FQNEAQ (reference sequence). The V and J ends lost 5 bases and 4 bases respectively, with 14 bases between them. CDR3 size: 14 residues. CDR3 DNA: TGTGCCAGCAGCCAAGGGGGTGACCCCTATGGCTACACCTTC. Encoded protein: CASSQGGDPYGYTF.

V and J are TRBV25-1 and TRBJ1-1, with no clear D. Germline V CDR1 and CDR2: MGHDK, SYGVNS. The ends were cut back, 8 bases at V and 0 bases at J, with 10 bases in the middle. The CDR3 runs to 13 residues. CDR3: CASGLSLNTEAFF. The CDR3 nucleotides read TGTGCCAGCGGTCTCAGTCTGAACACTGAAGCTTTCTTT.

V usage is TRBV27 and J usage is TRBJ2-2; 9 nucleotides line up with TRBD2. Unmatched junction bases numbered 6, after V lost 4 bases and J lost 6 bases. Germline V gives CDR1 MNHEY, CDR2 SMNVEV (reference sequence). The CDR3 sequence is 15 residues long. CDR3 nucleotides: TGTGCCAGCAGTTCCGGGCGGGGGGGCCCCGGGGAGCTGTTTTTT. Residues: CASSSGRGGPGELFF.

The V gene is TRBV9, the J gene TRBJ2-2; D is possibly TRBD2 (5 bases). V lost 2 bases and J lost 5, with 7 bases in between. The CDR3 is 13 residues long. CDR1 SGDLS and CDR2 YYNGEE come from the germline V gene. This chain's CDR3 is CASSVTITGELFF. The DNA for the CDR3 is TGTGCCAGCAGCGTGACTATTACCGGGGAGCTGTTTTTT.

The chain recombines TRBV11-1 with TRBJ1-6; D ambiguous. CDR1 and CDR2 from the germline V gene are SGHAT and FQDESV (reference sequence). CDR3 length: 14 residues. Trimming removed 3 bases at V and 7 bases at J, with 10 bases between. The CDR3, as DNA: TGTGCCAGCAGCTTTGACCGCGACAATTCACCCCTCCACTTT. It translates to CASSFDRDNSPLHF. Full variable domain (outside the CDR3, taken from reference TRBV11-1 and TRBJ1-6): EAEVAQSPRYKITEKSQAVAFWCDPISGHATLYWYRQILGQGPELLVQFQDESVVDDSQLPKDRFSAERLKGVDSTLKIQPAELGDSAMYLCASSFDRDNSPLHFGNGTRLTVT.